The rows below give T cell receptor beta chains drawn from one sample of a study of shared clonotypes between healthy human individuals. Clones were read by immunoSEQ multiplex PCR, and TCRdb kept only the in-frame ones, dropping some. The sample consists of some 1,100,000 clones, around 78% of them appearing once. The sample comprised memory CD4+ T cells from PBMCs. These receptor sequences come from a man between 18 and 35 years old in good health. Some clones in this sample may be carry-over from other donors' samples. Each CDR3 is given with its conserved first and last residue. Fields, in order: J gene, clone size, D gene, V gene, CDR3 DNA, CDR3 protein. D genes are given only for firm matches. Clone sizes are given selectively: once, few, many, or a class where the clone is expanded.

TRBJ2-1,-,-,TRBV14,TGTGCCAGCAGTGCAGGAGTCTCCTACAATGAGCAGTTCTTC,CASSAGVSYNEQFF
TRBJ1-1,-,-,TRBV4-1,TGCGCCAGCAGCCACCTTATTAGGGGCACTGAAGCTTTCTTT,CASSHLIRGTEAFF
TRBJ2-3,once,-,TRBV5-1,TGCGCCAGCAGCTTGGTCGGCAGGGAATCAGATACGCAGTATTTT,CASSLVGRESDTQYF
TRBJ1-5,-,TRBD1,TRBV28,TGTGCCAGCAGAGGTTCCGACAGGGACGCCCAGCCCCAGCATTTT,CASRGSDRDAQPQHF
TRBJ2-7,-,TRBD2,TRBV16,TGTGCCAGCAGCCAATATCGGGTAGCGGGAGTGGGTGAGCAGTACTTC,CASSQYRVAGVGEQYF
TRBJ2-2,-,TRBD1,TRBV18,TGTGCCAGTGGACCGGGACAGGGAACCGGGGAGCTGTTTTTT,CASGPGQGTGELFF
TRBJ1-3,-,-,TRBV19,TGTGCCAGTAGTAACGCAGGGGTCGGAAACACCATATATTTT,CASSNAGVGNTIYF
TRBJ2-7,-,-,TRBV28,TGTGCCAGCAGCCAATCCGGGGGGCTACAATACGAGCAGTACTTC,CASSQSGGLQYEQYF
TRBJ1-4,-,-,TRBV9,TGTGCCAGCAGTGAGAGCGCAACTAATGAAAAACTGTTTTTT,CASSESATNEKLFF
TRBJ2-2,few,-,TRBV5-5,TGTGCCAGCAGCTTATCCCCGCACACCGGGGAGCTGTTTTTT,CASSLSPHTGELFF
TRBJ1-5,once,-,TRBV7-8,TGTGCCAGCAGCTTAGGCGGCGGCGGTGGTGTAGAGCCCCAGCATTTT,CASSLGGGGGVEPQHF
TRBJ2-7,-,-,TRBV15,TGTGCCACCAGCAGAGATCGATCCTCTAGGGAGGATTACGAGCAGTACTTC,CATSRDRSSREDYEQYF
TRBJ2-7,-,-,TRBV30,TGTGCCTGGAGCAGGCCCTCCTACGAGCAGTACTTC,CAWSRPSYEQYF
TRBJ2-3,-,-,TRBV6-5,TGTGCCAGCAGTTACTCGACAAGCACAGATACGCAGTATTTT,CASSYSTSTDTQYF
TRBJ1-2,-,TRBD1,TRBV11-3,TGTGCCAGCAGCTCCACAGGGGGTTATGGCTACACCTTC,CASSSTGGYGYTF
TRBJ2-2,once,-,TRBV7-8,TGTGCCAGCATTCGGTGGGAAAGAACCGGGGAGCTGTTTTTT,CASIRWERTGELFF
TRBJ2-5,-,-,TRBV5-1,TGCGCCAGCAGCTTGATGGGCCGGGAGACCCAGTACTTC,CASSLMGRETQYF
TRBJ1-4,-,-,TRBV7-9,TGTGCCAGCAGCTCGAGACAGACTAATGAAAAACTGTTTTTT,CASSSRQTNEKLFF
TRBJ1-2,-,TRBD1,TRBV2,TGTGCCAGCAGCCAGGGACAGGGGGCGAACGGCTACACCTTC,CASSQGQGANGYTF
TRBJ1-2,many,-,TRBV6-1,TGTGCCAGCATTACAGGAGTCTATGGCTACACCTTC,CASITGVYGYTF
TRBJ1-5,many,-,TRBV6-6,TGTGCCAGCAGTTATTGGAAAGGGGGTGGCAATCAGCCCCAGCATTTT,CASSYWKGGGNQPQHF
TRBJ1-2,-,TRBD1,TRBV7-9,TGTGCCAGCAGCAACAGGGGACTTTCCAATGGCTACACCTTC,CASSNRGLSNGYTF
TRBJ2-1,-,TRBD2,TRBV6-4,TGTGCCAGCAGTATGGGACTAGCGGGAGCAGGGGAGCAGTTCTTC,CASSMGLAGAGEQFF
TRBJ2-5,-,-,TRBV5-1,TGCGCCAGCTCGCCGGAGACCCAGTACTTC,CASSPETQYF
TRBJ2-5,-,-,TRBV11-2,TGTGCCAGCAGATCTTCGCGGGACAGTAAAGGAGAGACCCAGTACTTC,CASRSSRDSKGETQYF
TRBJ2-5,-,-,TRBV6-4,TGTGCCAGCAGTGAGAGGGCGGGGGAGACCCAGTACTTC,CASSERAGETQYF
TRBJ1-5,-,-,TRBV28,TGTGCCAGCAGTATAACGGGACGGCGCAATCAGCCCCAGCATTTT,CASSITGRRNQPQHF
TRBJ2-1,-,TRBD1,TRBV9,TGTGCCAGCAGCGTAGGGACAGGATCCTACAATGAGCAGTTCTTC,CASSVGTGSYNEQFF
TRBJ2-2,-,-,TRBV7-9,TGTGCCAGCAGAAATAGTGGGGGAATCGGGGAGCTGTTTTTT,CASRNSGGIGELFF
TRBJ2-5,-,TRBD2,TRBV5-1,TGCGCCAGCAGCAGGGGGTACGAGCGGGAGCTAGAGACCCAGTACTTC,CASSRGYERELETQYF
TRBJ2-1,-,-,TRBV7-2,TGTGCCAGCAGCAATAGCGGAGCCGGAGGTGGGTTCTTC,CASSNSGAGGGFF